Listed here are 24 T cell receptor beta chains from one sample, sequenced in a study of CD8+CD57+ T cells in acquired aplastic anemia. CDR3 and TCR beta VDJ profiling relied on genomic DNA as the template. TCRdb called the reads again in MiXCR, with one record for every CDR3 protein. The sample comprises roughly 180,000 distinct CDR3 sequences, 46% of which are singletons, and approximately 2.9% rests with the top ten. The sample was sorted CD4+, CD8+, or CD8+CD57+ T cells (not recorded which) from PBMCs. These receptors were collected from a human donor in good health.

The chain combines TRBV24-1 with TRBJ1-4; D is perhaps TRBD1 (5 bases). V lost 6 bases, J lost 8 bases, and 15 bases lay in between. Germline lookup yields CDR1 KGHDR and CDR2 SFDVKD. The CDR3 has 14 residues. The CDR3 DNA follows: TGTGCCACCAGTCCCGTTCAGGGCTGGGAAAAACTGTTTTTT. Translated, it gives CATSPVQGWEKLFF.

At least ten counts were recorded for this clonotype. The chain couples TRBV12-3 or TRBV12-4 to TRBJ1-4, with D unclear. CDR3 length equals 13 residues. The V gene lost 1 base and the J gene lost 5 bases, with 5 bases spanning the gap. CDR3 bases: TGTGCCAGCAGTTTAGTTGGGAATGAAAAACTGTTTTTT. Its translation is CASSLVGNEKLFF.

The CDR3: CASLPGTSGFYNEQFF. The CDR3 coding sequence is TGTGCCAGCCTACCTGGGACTAGCGGATTCTACAATGAGCAGTTCTTC. V is TRBV6-1 and J is TRBJ2-1, with 11 bases fitting TRBD2. Germline CDR1 and CDR2: MNHNS and SASEGT. Trimming cost V 8 bases and J 3 bases; bases outside gene matches: 9. There are 16 residues in the CDR3.

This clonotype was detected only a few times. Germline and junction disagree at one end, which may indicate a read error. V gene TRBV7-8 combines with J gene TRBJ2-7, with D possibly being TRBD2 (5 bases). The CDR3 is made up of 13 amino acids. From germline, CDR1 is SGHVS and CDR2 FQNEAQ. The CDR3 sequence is CASSQELGYEQYF. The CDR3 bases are TGCGCCAGCAGCCAAGAACTAGGCTACGAGCAGTACTTC.

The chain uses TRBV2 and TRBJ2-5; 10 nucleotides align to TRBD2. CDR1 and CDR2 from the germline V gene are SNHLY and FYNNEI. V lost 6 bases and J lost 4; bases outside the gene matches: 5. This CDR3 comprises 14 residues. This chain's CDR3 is CASSGTSVGETQYF. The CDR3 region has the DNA TGTGCCAGCAGCGGGACTAGCGTTGGAGAGACCCAGTACTTC.

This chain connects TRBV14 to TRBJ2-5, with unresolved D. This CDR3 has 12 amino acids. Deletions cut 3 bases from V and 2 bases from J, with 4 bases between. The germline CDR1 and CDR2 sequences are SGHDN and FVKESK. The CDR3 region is CASSQLQETQYF. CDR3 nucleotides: TGTGCCAGCAGCCAGCTACAAGAGACCCAGTACTTC.

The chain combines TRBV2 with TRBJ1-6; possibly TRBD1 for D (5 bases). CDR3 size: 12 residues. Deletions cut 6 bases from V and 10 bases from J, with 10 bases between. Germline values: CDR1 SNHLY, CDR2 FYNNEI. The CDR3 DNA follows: TGTGCCAGCAGCCTTAGGGGCTCACCCCTCCACTTT. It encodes CASSLRGSPLHF. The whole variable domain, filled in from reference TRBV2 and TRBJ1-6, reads EPEVTQTPSHQVTQMGQEVILRCVPISNHLYFYWYRQILGQKVEFLVSFYNNEISEKSEIFDDQFSVERPDGSNFTLKIRSTKLEDSAMYFCASSLRGSPLHFGNGTRLTVT.

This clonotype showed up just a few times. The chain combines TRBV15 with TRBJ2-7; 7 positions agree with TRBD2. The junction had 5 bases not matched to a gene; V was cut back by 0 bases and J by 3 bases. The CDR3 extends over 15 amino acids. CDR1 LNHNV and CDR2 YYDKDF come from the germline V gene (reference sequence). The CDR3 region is CATSRDRPGGYEQYF. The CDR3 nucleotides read TGTGCCACCAGCAGAGATCGGCCGGGGGGCTACGAGCAGTACTTC.

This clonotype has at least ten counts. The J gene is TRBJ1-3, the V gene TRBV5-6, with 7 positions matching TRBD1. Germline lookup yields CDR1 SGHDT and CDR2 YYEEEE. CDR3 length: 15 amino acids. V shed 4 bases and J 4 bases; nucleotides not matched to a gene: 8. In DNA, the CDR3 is TGTGCCAGCAGCCTACAGGGGCCAAGGGGAAACACCATATATTTT. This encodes CASSLQGPRGNTIYF.

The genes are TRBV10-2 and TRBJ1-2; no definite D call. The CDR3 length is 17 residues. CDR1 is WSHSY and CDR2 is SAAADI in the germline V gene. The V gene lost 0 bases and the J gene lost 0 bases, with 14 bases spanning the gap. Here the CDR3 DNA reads TGCGCCAGCAGTGAGTCAAAGTCCAGGCCTGCTAACTATGGCTACACCTTC. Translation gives CASSESKSRPANYGYTF.

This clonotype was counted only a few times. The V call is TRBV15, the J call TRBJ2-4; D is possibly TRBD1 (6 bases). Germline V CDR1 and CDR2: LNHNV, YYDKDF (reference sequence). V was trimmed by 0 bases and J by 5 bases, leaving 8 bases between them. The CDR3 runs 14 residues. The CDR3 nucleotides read TGTGCCACCAGCAGAGATACAGGGCAAAACATTCAGTACTTC. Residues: CATSRDTGQNIQYF.

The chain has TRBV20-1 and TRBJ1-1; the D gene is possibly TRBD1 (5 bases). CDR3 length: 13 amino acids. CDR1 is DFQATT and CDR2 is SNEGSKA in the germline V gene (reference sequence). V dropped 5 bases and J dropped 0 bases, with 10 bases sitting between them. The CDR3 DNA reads TGCAGTGCTGGGACGGTCCTGAACACTGAAGCTTTCTTT. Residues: CSAGTVLNTEAFF.

CDR3 sequence (DNA): TGTGCCACCAGTGATTCGAACGACCAGGAGCAGTACTTC. Translated, it gives CATSDSNDQEQYF. The V gene is TRBV24-1, the J gene TRBJ2-7; D remains unclear. V was pared by 2 bases and J by 7 bases, with 11 bases between. The CDR3 is 13 residues long. Germline CDR1 KGHDR, CDR2 SFDVKD.

The CDR3 coding sequence is TGTGCCACCAGCAGAGCAAGGGCTTACTACGAGCAGTACTTC. Translated, it gives CATSRARAYYEQYF. The chain recombines TRBV15 with TRBJ2-7; D not certain. With 1 base removed from V and 3 bases from J, the gap between germline ends came to 10 bases. The CDR3 totals 14 residues. CDR1 is LNHNV and CDR2 is YYDKDF in the germline V gene (reference sequence).

The CDR3 DNA sequence: TGTGCCAGCTCCACCGGGGGCTTCGATGAAGCTTTCTTT. Translation gives CASSTGGFDEAFF. The rearrangement joins TRBV2 to TRBJ1-1; perhaps TRBD1 as D (6 bases). Germline V gene data show CDR1 as SNHLY and CDR2 as FYNNEI. The ends were cut back, 8 bases at V and 7 bases at J, with 17 bases in the middle. This CDR3 is built from 13 residues.

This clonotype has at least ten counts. Written as DNA, the CDR3 is TGCAGTGCTAGGAGAGACCCAGGCTATGGCTACACCTTC. Protein product: CSARRDPGYGYTF. The chain uses TRBV20-1 and TRBJ1-2; unclear D gene. CDR1 and CDR2 (germline): DFQATT, SNEGSKA (reference sequence). Trimming removed 3 bases at V and 4 bases at J, with 12 bases between. The CDR3 extends over 13 amino acids.

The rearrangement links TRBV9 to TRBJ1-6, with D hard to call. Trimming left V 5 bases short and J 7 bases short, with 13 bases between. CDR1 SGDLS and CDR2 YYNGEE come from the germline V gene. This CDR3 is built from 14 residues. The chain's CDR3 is CASSYNPMNSPLHF. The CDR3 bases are TGTGCCAGCAGTTACAACCCGATGAATTCACCCCTCCACTTT. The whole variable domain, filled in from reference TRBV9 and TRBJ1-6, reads DSGVTQTPKHLITATGQRVTLRCSPRSGDLSVYWYQQSLDQGLQFLIQYYNGEERAKGNILERFSAQQFPDLHSELNLSSLELGDSALYFCASSYNPMNSPLHFGNGTRLTVT.

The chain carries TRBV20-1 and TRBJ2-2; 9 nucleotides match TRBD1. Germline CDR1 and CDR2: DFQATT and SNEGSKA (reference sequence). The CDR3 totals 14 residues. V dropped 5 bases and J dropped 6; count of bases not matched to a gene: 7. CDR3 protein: CSALLGQGAGELFF. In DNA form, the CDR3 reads TGCAGTGCTCTCCTGGGACAGGGAGCCGGGGAGCTGTTTTTT.

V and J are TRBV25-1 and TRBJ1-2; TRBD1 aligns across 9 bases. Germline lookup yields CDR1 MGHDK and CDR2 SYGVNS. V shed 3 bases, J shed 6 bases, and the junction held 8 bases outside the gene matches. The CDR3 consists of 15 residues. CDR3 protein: CASSDRQGDLNGYTF. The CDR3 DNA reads TGTGCCAGCAGTGACCGACAGGGGGACCTTAATGGCTACACCTTC.

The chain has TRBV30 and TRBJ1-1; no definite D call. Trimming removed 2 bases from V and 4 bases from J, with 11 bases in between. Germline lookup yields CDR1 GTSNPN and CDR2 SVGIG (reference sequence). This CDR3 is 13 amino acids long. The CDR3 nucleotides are TGTGCCTGGAGTTTTGGCAGAGGCACTGAAGCTTTCTTT. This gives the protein CAWSFGRGTEAFF.

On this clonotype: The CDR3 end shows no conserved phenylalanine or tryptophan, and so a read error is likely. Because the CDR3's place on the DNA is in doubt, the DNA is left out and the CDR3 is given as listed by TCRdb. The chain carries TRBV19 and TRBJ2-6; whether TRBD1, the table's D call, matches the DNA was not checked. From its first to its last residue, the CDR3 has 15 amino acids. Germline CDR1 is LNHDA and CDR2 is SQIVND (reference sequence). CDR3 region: CASTSTGSGANVLKI.

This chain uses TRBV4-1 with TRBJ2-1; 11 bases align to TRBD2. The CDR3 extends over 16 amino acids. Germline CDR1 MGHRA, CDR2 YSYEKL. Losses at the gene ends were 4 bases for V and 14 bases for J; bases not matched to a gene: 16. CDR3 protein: CASSRSVLGLAAEEFF. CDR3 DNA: TGCGCCAGCAGCCGGTCGGTCCTGGGACTAGCGGCGGAGGAGTTCTTC.

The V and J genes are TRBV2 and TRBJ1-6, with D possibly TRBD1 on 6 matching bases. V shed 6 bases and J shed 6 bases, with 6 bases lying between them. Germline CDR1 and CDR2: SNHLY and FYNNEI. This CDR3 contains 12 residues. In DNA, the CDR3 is TGTGCCAGCAGGGACAGTAATTCACCCCTCCACTTT. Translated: CASRDSNSPLHF.

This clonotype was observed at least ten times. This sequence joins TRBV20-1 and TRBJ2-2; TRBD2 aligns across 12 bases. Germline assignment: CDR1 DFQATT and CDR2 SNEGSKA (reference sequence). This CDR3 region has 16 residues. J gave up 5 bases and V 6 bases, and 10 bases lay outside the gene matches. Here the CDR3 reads CSAGGLAGPGTGELFF. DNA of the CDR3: TGCAGTGCGGGGGGACTAGCGGGCCCAGGGACCGGGGAGCTGTTTTTT.